Listed below are T cell receptor beta chains from one sample, sequenced in a study of blood T cell repertoires in COVID-19. Clones were read by immunoSEQ multiplex PCR, and TCRdb kept only the in-frame ones, dropping some. The sample shows approximately 25,000 clones, about four fifths of them seen only once. Sequenced sample: peripheral blood. Receptors originate from a man aged 45 to 65 with COVID-19, enrolled during active disease. CDR3s include the opening cysteine and the closing phenylalanine or tryptophan. D genes are given only for firm matches. Not all rows give a size; the values are once, few, many and, for expanded clones, a class.

-,TRBJ1-5,-,TRBV19,TGTGCCAGTAGGCTTTTAACCTCGGGCAATCAGCCCCAGCATTTT,CASRLLTSGNQPQHF
-,TRBJ2-1,-,TRBV10-2,TGCGCCAGCACCAGACAGGCCTCCTACAATGAGCAGTTCTTC,CASTRQASYNEQFF
-,TRBJ1-1,TRBD1,TRBV4-2,TGTGCCAGCAGCCCGGACAGGGAAAACACTGAAGCTTTCTTT,CASSPDRENTEAFF
once,TRBJ1-2,TRBD1,TRBV6-5,TGTGCCAGCAGCCGGGACAGGTCCTCCTATGGCTACACCTTC,CASSRDRSSYGYTF
once,TRBJ2-7,-,TRBV6-5,TGTGCCAGCACGTCAATTAGCGGATCCTACGAGCAGTACTTC,CASTSISGSYEQYF
-,TRBJ2-1,TRBD2,TRBV6-2/TRBV6-3,TGTGCCAGCAGTTATCCCTCCGTGGGGCGGGGGGCCTACAATGAGCAGTTCTTC,CASSYPSVGRGAYNEQFF
-,TRBJ2-3,-,TRBV11-2,TGTGCCAGCAGCCCGGTGCGTCATACGCAGTATTTT,CASSPVRHTQYF
few,TRBJ2-3,TRBD2,TRBV6-4,TGTGCCAGCAGTGAGCGGGGGGGCACAGATACGCAGTATTTT,CASSERGGTDTQYF
-,TRBJ2-6,-,TRBV7-2,TGTGCCAGCAGCTCGTACACCCCTGGGGCCAACGTCCTGACTTTC,CASSSYTPGANVLTF
few,TRBJ2-5,TRBD1,TRBV6-6,TGTGCCAGCACCCCCCAGGGGGTTGAGGGAGAGACCCAGTACTTC,CASTPQGVEGETQYF
-,TRBJ1-2,TRBD1,TRBV3-1/TRBV3-2,TGTGCCAGCAGCCCCCGGGACAGCATAAACTATGGCTACACCTTC,CASSPRDSINYGYTF
-,TRBJ1-2,TRBD1,TRBV2,TGTGCCAGCAGTCAGCAGGGGGCCGGCTATGGCTACACCTTC,CASSQQGAGYGYTF
-,TRBJ1-3,-,TRBV29-1,TGCAGCATGACAGATGGAAACACCATATATTTT,CSMTDGNTIYF
few,TRBJ1-2,-,TRBV5-1,TGCGCCAGCAGCTTTGGGGGCTCGGAGGGCTACACCTTC,CASSFGGSEGYTF
-,TRBJ2-1,-,TRBV5-1,TGCGCCAGCAGCCCCAGGGATGCTTACAATGAGCAGTTCTTC,CASSPRDAYNEQFF
-,TRBJ1-1,TRBD1,TRBV9,TGTGCCAGCAGCGTAGGACAGGGGAACACTGAAGCTTTCTTT,CASSVGQGNTEAFF
-,TRBJ1-6,-,TRBV30,TGTGCCTGGAGTGCTGCTCGGGTGCGTGGCGCTTCACCCCTCCACTTT,CAWSAARVRGASPLHF
-,TRBJ2-7,-,TRBV7-2,TGTGCCAGCAGCTTAGACACTAGTTCGGGCTACGAGCAGTACTTC,CASSLDTSSGYEQYF
-,TRBJ2-7,TRBD1,TRBV5-1,TGCGCCAGCAGCCCAGGGACAGGAGGCTACGAGCAGTACTTC,CASSPGTGGYEQYF
-,TRBJ1-2,-,TRBV7-2,TGTGCCAGCAGGGAACAGAGCGGCTACACCTTC,CASREQSGYTF
-,TRBJ1-1,TRBD1,TRBV7-2,TGTGCCAGCAGCTTGACAGGGCTGACTGAAGCTTTCTTT,CASSLTGLTEAFF
-,TRBJ2-7,TRBD2,TRBV6-5,TGTGCCACTAAATTAGCGGGGGGGAGCTCCTACGAGCAGTACTTC,CATKLAGGSSYEQYF
-,TRBJ1-1,TRBD1,TRBV5-4,TGTGCCAGCAGCCGGGACAGCAACACTGAAGCTTTCTTT,CASSRDSNTEAFF
-,TRBJ1-1,-,TRBV5-6,TGTGCCAGCAGCTTGGGAGCCGGGACTGAAGCTTTCTTT,CASSLGAGTEAFF
-,TRBJ2-3,-,TRBV19,TGTGCCAGTAGTGCGGGACGGGGCACAGATACGCAGTATTTT,CASSAGRGTDTQYF
-,TRBJ2-3,TRBD2,TRBV6-5,TGTGCCAGCAGTCCACTAGCGGGAGTGAGAGATACGCAGTATTTT,CASSPLAGVRDTQYF
-,TRBJ2-5,-,TRBV5-1,TGCGCCAGCAGCTTGGCAGCGGTCGGGGAGACCCAGTACTTC,CASSLAAVGETQYF
-,TRBJ1-2,-,TRBV7-9,TGTGCCAGCGGCGGATCTAACTATGGCTACACCTTC,CASGGSNYGYTF
-,TRBJ1-4,TRBD1,TRBV5-1,TGCGCCAGCAGCTCAGGACAGGAAGGACTCCCTAGGGGTGAAAAACTGTTTTTT,CASSSGQEGLPRGEKLFF
-,TRBJ1-2,TRBD1,TRBV25-1,TGTGCCAGCAGTGAAGGTGGGACAGGGGCTAACTATGGCTACACCTTC,CASSEGGTGANYGYTF
-,TRBJ2-7,TRBD1,TRBV2,TGTGCCAGCAGTGAATGGGACAGGGGTTACTACGAGCAGTACTTC,CASSEWDRGYYEQYF
-,TRBJ1-5,-,TRBV5-1,TGCGCCAGCAGCCCCTTAGGAGGGGGCAATCAGCCCCAGCATTTT,CASSPLGGGNQPQHF
-,TRBJ1-4,-,TRBV11-2,TGTGCCAGCAGCTCCGCGGCGGAGGAAAAACTGTTTTTT,CASSSAAEEKLFF
-,TRBJ1-3,TRBD1,TRBV11-2,TGTGCCAGCAGACCTGGGACAGGGGGAGACACCATATATTTT,CASRPGTGGDTIYF
-,TRBJ1-6,-,TRBV18,TGTGCCAGCTCACCTTTCAGGAATAATTCACCCCTCCACTTT,CASSPFRNNSPLHF
-,TRBJ2-4,-,TRBV2,TGTGCCAGCATAAGAGGTTCCATTCAGTACTTC,CASIRGSIQYF
-,TRBJ2-1,-,TRBV24-1,TGTGCCACCAGTGATTTGGGCCCAGGGGACAATGAGCAGTTCTTC,CATSDLGPGDNEQFF
-,TRBJ1-1,TRBD1,TRBV3-1/TRBV3-2,TGTGCCAGCAACACAGGGGGGGACACTGAAGCTTTCTTT,CASNTGGDTEAFF
-,TRBJ2-1,-,TRBV2,TGTGCCAGCAGTGGGGAGGATGAGCAGTTCTTC,CASSGEDEQFF
few,TRBJ2-1,TRBD2,TRBV2,TGTGCCAGCAGTGATAGTCTAGCGGGGGGGCCGGATGAGCAGTTCTTC,CASSDSLAGGPDEQFF
-,TRBJ1-5,TRBD1,TRBV5-5,TGTGCCAGCAGCTTCGCAGGGGGCGCGGATCAGCCCCAGCATTTT,CASSFAGGADQPQHF
-,TRBJ2-2,-,TRBV5-5,TGTGCCAGCAGCTTGACAGGGCTGATCGCCGGGGAGCTGTTTTTT,CASSLTGLIAGELFF
-,TRBJ1-4,-,TRBV19,TGTGCCAGTAGTATGACGGGAACTAATGAAAAACTGTTTTTT,CASSMTGTNEKLFF
-,TRBJ1-3,-,TRBV7-2,TGTGCCAGCAGCTTAAGGCAGCCCAATGGAGGTAACACCATATATTTT,CASSLRQPNGGNTIYF
-,TRBJ1-4,TRBD1,TRBV6-4,TGTGCCAGCAGTGTCGACAGGGGTGCTGAAAAACTGTTTTTT,CASSVDRGAEKLFF
-,TRBJ1-1,-,TRBV5-1,TGCGCCAGCAGCTTGGAGACTTTGCCCACTGAAGCTTTCTTT,CASSLETLPTEAFF
-,TRBJ1-4,TRBD1,TRBV5-4,TGTGCCAGCAGCTTGGTATCCGCAGGGGGCCTTGGTGAAAAACTGTTTTTT,CASSLVSAGGLGEKLFF
once,TRBJ1-2,-,TRBV19,TGTGCCAGTAGTCCCCCGGAGACGTCCTATGGCTACACCTTC,CASSPPETSYGYTF
-,TRBJ2-7,-,TRBV7-6,TGTGCCAGCAGCTCCTCACAGGGAGCCGAGCAGTACTTC,CASSSSQGAEQYF
-,TRBJ2-7,-,TRBV10-3,TGTGCCATCAGTGCAGGAACCTACGAGCAGTACTTC,CAISAGTYEQYF
-,TRBJ2-3,-,TRBV10-1,TGCGCCAGCAGTGAGTACTCCGGGTTAGGCACAGATACGCAGTATTTT,CASSEYSGLGTDTQYF
-,TRBJ2-3,-,TRBV11-3,TGTGCCAGCAGCTTGACTAGATCAGTGTATTTT,CASSLTRSVYF
-,TRBJ1-6,TRBD1,TRBV5-1,TGCGCCAGCACTACAGGGGGCTCGAATTCACCCCTCCACTTT,CASTTGGSNSPLHF
-,TRBJ2-2,TRBD2,TRBV9,TGTGCCAGCAGCGTAGGGGCTGGCGGGGGGGCCTTCGGGGAGCTGTTTTTT,CASSVGAGGGAFGELFF
-,TRBJ1-2,TRBD1,TRBV6-1,TGTGCCAGCATAATCGGACAGGGGGCATATGGCTACACCTTC,CASIIGQGAYGYTF
few,TRBJ2-4,-,TRBV11-3,TGTGCCAGCAGCCAGGGGGGCTCCGCGGGGAACATTCAGTACTTC,CASSQGGSAGNIQYF
-,TRBJ2-3,TRBD2,TRBV9,TGTGCCAGCAGCGTAGGCGGGGGGGTTCGGACAGATACGCAGTATTTT,CASSVGGGVRTDTQYF
-,TRBJ1-5,-,TRBV6-5,TGTGCCAGCAGTTTCAGGGAAAGCAATCAGCCCCAGCATTTT,CASSFRESNQPQHF
-,TRBJ1-5,-,TRBV6-5,TGTGCCAGCAGTTGGACCCTCAGGGCCGATCAGCCCCAGCATTTT,CASSWTLRADQPQHF
-,TRBJ1-2,TRBD1,TRBV19,TGTGCCAGTAGTATCCCGGACAGGGGGCGTACTGGCTACACCTTC,CASSIPDRGRTGYTF